These 3 T cell receptor beta chains share one sample of origin, sequenced in a study of molecular identifiers for immune sequencing clone quantification. Each CDR3 protein gets one entry after TCRdb re-called the PCR reads with MiXCR. The sample contains hundreds of thousands of distinct CDR3 sequences, roughly 23% of which appear only once. Sequenced: naive CD8+ T cells from blood, with Jurkat cell RNA spiked in. Subset defined: FACS-sorted CD8+CD4-CCR7+CD45RA+ naive T cells. Receptor source: a human donor in good health. Some libraries in this study had Jurkat cell RNA spiked in.

To note about this clonotype: One base away lies a much larger clone, so this may be a sequencing read error. The CDR3 bases are TGTGCCAGCAGCGTAGGTTCATTTTCCTACAATGAGCAGTTCTTC. As protein: CASSVGSFSYNEQFF. This chain links TRBV9 with TRBJ2-1; D unclear. V lost 0 bases to trimming and J lost 1 base, with 8 bases between them. Germline-derived CDR1 and CDR2 are SGDLS and YYNGEE. CDR3 length equals 15 residues.

Ten or more counts support this clonotype. The V call is TRBV29-1, the J call TRBJ1-1; weak D call: TRBD1 (5 bases). The germline gives CDR1 SQVTM, CDR2 ANQGSEA. CDR3 length equals 13 residues. Deletions cut 2 bases from V and 1 base from J, with 8 bases between. CDR3 DNA sequence: TGCAGCGTTGAACGGGGGACGAACACTGAAGCTTTCTTT. Its protein is CSVERGTNTEAFF. Full variable domain (rest looked up from reference TRBV29-1 and TRBJ1-1): SAVISQKPSRDICQRGTSLTIQCQVDSQVTMMFWYRQQPGQSLTLIATANQGSEATYESGFVIDKFPISRPNLTFSTLTVSNMSPEDSSIYLCSVERGTNTEAFFGQGTRLTVV.

This clonotype was observed a few times. The J gene is TRBJ2-1, the V gene TRBV11-2, with D perhaps matching TRBD1 or TRBD2 (5 bases each). The CDR3 is made up of 12 amino acids. Between the trimmed V and J ends, which lost 3 bases and 10 bases, there was a span of 10 bases. Germline assignment: CDR1 SGHAT and CDR2 FQNNGV. CDR3 bases: TGTGCCAGCAGCTTTGGGGACGGGGAGCAGTTCTTC. It codes for CASSFGDGEQFF.